The 25 T cell receptor beta chains in this list originate from one sample, sequenced in a study of siplizumab effects on memory and regulatory T cells (dated by TCRdb to between 2017 and 2020). Libraries were made using the immunoSEQ multiplex PCR assay. Entries here come from immuneACCESS through TCRdb and include only in-frame sequences with V and J called. Some clones fail to appear in such tables; in the studies checked, an unresolved V gene covers under half of the shortfall, and the cause of the remainder is unknown. The sample has fewer than 110,000 clones on record, approximately 91% of them singletons. Jointly, the top ten make up around 11% of the sample. The sequencing sample was made of non-Treg CD4+ T cells sorted from blood. The intended sense of this specimen's cell subset or site label: FACS-sorted unstimulated CD4+ non-regulatory T cells. These receptors were obtained from a human donor in good health.

This chain uses TRBV5-1 with TRBJ2-1, with D hard to call. Trimming removed 0 bases from V and 9 bases from J, with 7 bases in between. The CDR3 consists of 12 residues. The germline V gene has CDR1 SGHRS and CDR2 YFSETQ. The CDR3: CASSLGSSEQFF. CDR3 DNA sequence: TGCGCCAGCAGCTTGGGGTCGTCTGAGCAGTTCTTC.

The chain couples TRBV30 to TRBJ2-5, with unresolved D. The V and J ends lost 1 base and 0 bases respectively, with 9 bases between them. The CDR3 is made up of 14 amino acids. Germline V gene lookup returns CDR1 GTSNPN and CDR2 SVGIG (reference sequence). The CDR3 loop reads CAWSATANQETQYF. DNA for the CDR3: TGTGCCTGGAGTGCAACAGCTAACCAAGAGACCCAGTACTTC.

In its sample, this clone was seen once. V is TRBV5-8 and J is TRBJ2-2; D perhaps matches TRBD1 (6 bases). Trimming pared 5 bases from V and 3 bases from J, leaving 20 bases between. Germline values: CDR1 SGHTS, CDR2 YDEGEE. The CDR3 totals 17 residues. CDR3 nucleotides: TGTGCCAGCAGTCCGCAGAGACAGGTCCTGGACACCGGGGAGCTGTTTTTT. Its protein product is CASSPQRQVLDTGELFF.

The chain carries TRBV27 and TRBJ2-1, with 8 bases aligning to TRBD2. The CDR3 is made up of 17 amino acids. Germline V lookup: CDR1 MNHEY, CDR2 SMNVEV (reference sequence). J gave up 2 bases and V 2 bases, and 8 bases lay outside the gene matches. The CDR3, as DNA: TGTGCCAGCAGTTTAACCCTACTAGCGGAAGCCTACAATGAGCAGTTCTTC. Residues: CASSLTLLAEAYNEQFF.

The chain links TRBV11-2 to TRBJ2-7; TRBD2 aligns across 11 bases. Per the germline V gene, CDR1 is SGHAT and CDR2 is FQNNGV. This CDR3 region has 14 residues. The trim removed 5 bases at V and 2 bases at J, leaving 2 bases unmatched. Written as DNA, the CDR3 is TGTGCCAGCAGCGTTAGCGGGAGGGCCTACGAGCAGTACTTC. Its translation: CASSVSGRAYEQYF. Looking up the rest from reference TRBV11-2 and TRBJ2-7 gives the full variable domain: EAGVAQSPRYKIIEKRQSVAFWCNPISGHATLYWYQQILGQGPKLLIQFQNNGVVDDSQLPKDRFSAERLKGVDSTLKIQPAKLEDSAVYLCASSVSGRAYEQYFGPGTRLTVT.

The rearrangement links TRBV5-6 to TRBJ2-3, with D perhaps matching TRBD2 (5 bases). The CDR3 contains 12 residues. V was clipped by 3 bases and J by 5 bases, with 7 bases between them. Germline V gene data show CDR1 as SGHDT and CDR2 as YYEEEE. The DNA of the CDR3 is TGTGCCAGCAGCTGGGAGTTAGATACGCAGTATTTT. Amino acid sequence: CASSWELDTQYF.

The rearrangement joins TRBV5-1 to TRBJ1-6; D call uncertain. The germline V gene encodes CDR1 SGHRS and CDR2 YFSETQ. Trimming left V 2 bases short and J 7 bases short, with 13 bases between. This CDR3 is 15 amino acids long. The CDR3 nucleotides read TGCGCCAGCAGCTTAGGGAGGGCAGACAATTCACCCCTCCACTTT. It yields the protein CASSLGRADNSPLHF.

The chain uses TRBV6-5 and TRBJ2-4, with TRBD2 identical over 7 bases. V lost 8 bases to trimming and J lost 5 bases; unmatched junction nucleotides: 9. This CDR3 is 14 amino acids long. Germline V CDR1 and CDR2: MNHEY, SVGAGI. CDR3 amino acids: CASVYGGVENIQYF. DNA for the CDR3: TGTGCCAGCGTCTATGGGGGGGTCGAAAACATTCAGTACTTC.

This clone was recorded only once. This chain links TRBV5-1 with TRBJ2-5; 11 bases are a match to TRBD2. CDR3 length: 16 amino acids. The V gene end was trimmed by 5 bases and the J gene end by 1 base; junction bases not matched to a gene: 7. Per the germline V gene, CDR1 is SGHRS and CDR2 is YFSETQ. DNA of the CDR3: TGCGCCAGCAGATCCGGGACTAGCGGCACCCAAGAGACCCAGTACTTC. It yields the protein CASRSGTSGTQETQYF.

The chain employs TRBV4-2 and TRBJ2-5; possibly TRBD2 for D (6 bases). V lost 4 bases and J 0 bases, leaving 21 bases between the germline ends. The germline V gene has CDR1 LGHNA and CDR2 YNFKEQ. CDR3 length equals 18 residues. CDR3: CASSRAGGAPTYQETQYF. Written as DNA, the CDR3 is TGTGCCAGCAGCCGAGCCGGCGGGGCACCAACGTACCAAGAGACCCAGTACTTC.

V usage is TRBV5-6 and J usage is TRBJ1-1, with D perhaps TRBD1 (6 bases). The CDR3 consists of 17 residues. Germline lookup yields CDR1 SGHDT and CDR2 YYEEEE. V dropped 0 bases and J dropped 0 bases, with 15 bases sitting between them. CDR3 sequence (DNA): TGTGCCAGCAGCTTGGTAGGGGGAGGAGGGATGAACACTGAAGCTTTCTTT. Protein product: CASSLVGGGGMNTEAFF. Drawing the rest from reference TRBV5-6 and TRBJ1-1, the complete variable domain is DAGVTQSPTHLIKTRGQQVTLRCSPKSGHDTVSWYQQALGQGPQFIFQYYEEEERQRGNFPDRFSGHQFPNYSSELNVNALLLGDSALYLCASSLVGGGGMNTEAFFGQGTRLTVV.

On this clone itself: At one end, the junction sequence differs from germline, possibly due to a read error. The chain combines TRBV6-1 with TRBJ2-1; possibly TRBD1 for D (5 bases). Germline CDR1 MNHNS, CDR2 SASEGT. This CDR3 comprises 10 residues. The CDR3 protein is CASGGPGQLF. DNA of the CDR3: TGTGCCAGCGGTGGGCCAGGGCAACTCTTC.

This clone was counted only a few times. This chain connects TRBV28 to TRBJ1-2, with 7 nucleotides matching TRBD1. The CDR3 contains 14 residues. Germline CDR1 is MDHEN and CDR2 is SYDVKM. V lost 3 bases and J lost 5; bases outside the gene matches: 6. The CDR3 loop reads CASSFGQVDYGYTF. Written as DNA, the CDR3 is TGTGCCAGCAGTTTTGGACAGGTAGATTATGGCTACACCTTC.

V usage is TRBV28 and J usage is TRBJ2-1, with 7 bases that match TRBD1. V lost 6 bases, J lost 4 bases, and 3 bases stayed unmatched. The V gene's germline CDR1 is MDHEN and CDR2 SYDVKM. The CDR3 loop spans 13 amino acids. CDR3 sequence reads: CASRPGGYNEQFF. CDR3 nucleotides: TGTGCCAGCAGACCAGGGGGTTACAATGAGCAGTTCTTC.

The V call is TRBV14, the J call TRBJ1-5, with TRBD1 identical over 10 bases. Germline V lookup: CDR1 SGHDN, CDR2 FVKESK. The V and J ends lost 1 base and 7 bases, in that order; junction bases with no gene match: 7. The CDR3 loop spans 16 amino acids. The CDR3 loop is CASSQVGTGVRQPQHF. The CDR3 DNA reads as TGTGCCAGCAGCCAAGTAGGGACAGGGGTTCGACAGCCCCAGCATTTT.

This clone occurred a few times. The chain couples TRBV28 to TRBJ2-1, with D tentatively TRBD1 (5 bases). Germline V gene data show CDR1 as MDHEN and CDR2 as SYDVKM. The CDR3 sequence is 14 residues long. The germline V and J ends were trimmed by 6 bases and 4 bases, with 13 bases remaining between them. The CDR3 region is CASSRPDKYNEQFF. The CDR3 nucleotides are TGTGCCAGCAGCCGCCCGGACAAGTACAATGAGCAGTTCTTC.

The chain employs TRBV9 and TRBJ2-2, with D possibly being TRBD2 (6 bases). The CDR3 extends over 16 amino acids. Germline CDR1 SGDLS, CDR2 YYNGEE. V was shortened by 0 bases and J by 4 bases, with 13 bases between the two germline ends. The CDR3 DNA reads as TGTGCCAGCAGCGTAGGTCCGCACGGGAGCACCGGGGAGCTGTTTTTT. This codes for CASSVGPHGSTGELFF. The complete variable domain, with remaining parts taken from reference TRBV9 and TRBJ2-2, reads DSGVTQTPKHLITATGQRVTLRCSPRSGDLSVYWYQQSLDQGLQFLIQYYNGEERAKGNILERFSAQQFPDLHSELNLSSLELGDSALYFCASSVGPHGSTGELFFGEGSRLTVL.

The rearrangement joins TRBV11-3 to TRBJ2-7, with D maybe TRBD1 (6 bases). CDR3 length equals 14 residues. Germline V gene sequence: CDR1 SGHNT, CDR2 YENEEA. Trimming left V 1 base short and J 4 bases short, with 11 bases between. CDR3: CASSLAQGSYEQYF. The DNA for the CDR3 is TGTGCCAGCAGCTTAGCTCAGGGGAGTTACGAGCAGTACTTC.

This clone appeared once. The V call is TRBV15, the J call TRBJ2-3; D not resolved. Germline V lookup: CDR1 LNHNV, CDR2 YYDKDF (reference sequence). With 0 bases removed from V and 2 bases from J, the gap between germline ends came to 3 bases. CDR3 length: 13 residues. The CDR3 sequence is CATSRDTTDTQYF. Written as DNA, the CDR3 is TGTGCCACCAGCAGAGATACCACAGATACGCAGTATTTT.

This chain uses TRBV4-1 with TRBJ1-2; D uncertain. Trimming cost V 4 bases and J 2 bases, with 20 bases left between them. Germline V gene data show CDR1 as MGHRA and CDR2 as YSYEKL. The CDR3 is 17 amino acids. As DNA, the CDR3 is TGCGCCAGCAGCCCCCAGAGAGGTGGGATCGACAACTATGGCTACACCTTC. Its translation: CASSPQRGGIDNYGYTF.

The V and J genes are TRBV5-5 and TRBJ2-3, with 10 bases lining up with TRBD1. In germline, CDR1 is SGHKS, CDR2 YYEKEE (reference sequence). This CDR3 is 16 amino acids long. V dropped 4 bases and J dropped 1; count of bases not matched to a gene: 6. The CDR3 region has the DNA TGTGCCAGCAGCAGAGGACAGGGGGGTCGCACAGATACGCAGTATTTT. Protein sequence: CASSRGQGGRTDTQYF.

This clone was seen a single time. The chain couples TRBV20-1 to TRBJ2-7; maybe TRBD2 (5 bases). This CDR3 has 8 amino acids. CDR1 and CDR2 from the germline V gene are DFQATT and SNEGSKA (reference sequence). CDR3 coding DNA: TGCAGGGCGGGCGAGCAGTACTTC. The encoded protein is CRAGEQYF.

The V call is TRBV30, the J call TRBJ2-7, with D perhaps assigned TRBD1 or TRBD2 (5 bases each). The CDR3 spans 13 residues. Trimming removed 5 bases from V and 3 bases from J, with 14 bases in between. Germline V gives CDR1 GTSNPN, CDR2 SVGIG (reference sequence). CDR3 region: CAWRPGLNYEQYF. The DNA of the CDR3 is TGTGCCTGGCGCCCGGGGCTGAACTACGAGCAGTACTTC.

V usage is TRBV7-3 and J usage is TRBJ2-1, with TRBD2 matching 10 bases. CDR1 is SGHTA and CDR2 is FQGTGA in the germline V gene. Unmatched junction bases numbered 9, after V lost 5 bases and J lost 8 bases. CDR3 length: 15 amino acids. The CDR3 coding sequence is TGTGCCAGCAGCGTCCTAGCGGGAGCTCCCGATGAGCAGTTCTTC. Its translation is CASSVLAGAPDEQFF.

The chain has TRBV18 and TRBJ1-1; TRBD1 matches at 9 bases. From germline, CDR1 is KGHSH and CDR2 LQKENI. V lost 4 bases, J lost 2 bases, and 5 bases stayed unmatched. CDR3 length equals 15 residues. CDR3 nucleotides: TGTGCCAGCTCACTAGGACAGGGGCAAAACACTGAAGCTTTCTTT. Translating gives CASSLGQGQNTEAFF. The full variable domain, its missing parts supplied by reference TRBV18 and TRBJ1-1, is NAGVMQNPRHLVRRRGQEARLRCSPMKGHSHVYWYRQLPEEGLKFMVYLQKENIIDESGMPKERFSAEFPKEGPSILRIQQVVRGDSAAYFCASSLGQGQNTEAFFGQGTRLTVV.